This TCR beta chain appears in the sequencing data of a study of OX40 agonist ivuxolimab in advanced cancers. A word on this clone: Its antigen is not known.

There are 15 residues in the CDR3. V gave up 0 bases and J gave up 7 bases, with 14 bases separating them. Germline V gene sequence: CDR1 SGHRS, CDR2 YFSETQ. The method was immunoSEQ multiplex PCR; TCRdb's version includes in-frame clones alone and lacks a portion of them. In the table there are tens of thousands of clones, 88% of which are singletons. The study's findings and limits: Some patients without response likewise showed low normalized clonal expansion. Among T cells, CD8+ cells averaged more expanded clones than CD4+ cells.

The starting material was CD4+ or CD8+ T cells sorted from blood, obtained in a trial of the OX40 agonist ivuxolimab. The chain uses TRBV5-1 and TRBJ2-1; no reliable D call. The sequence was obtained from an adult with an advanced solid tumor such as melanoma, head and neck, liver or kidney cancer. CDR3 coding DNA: TGCGCCAGCAGCTTGGGAACCCTCCTGGGGAATGAGCAGTTCTTC. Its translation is CASSLGTLLGNEQFF.